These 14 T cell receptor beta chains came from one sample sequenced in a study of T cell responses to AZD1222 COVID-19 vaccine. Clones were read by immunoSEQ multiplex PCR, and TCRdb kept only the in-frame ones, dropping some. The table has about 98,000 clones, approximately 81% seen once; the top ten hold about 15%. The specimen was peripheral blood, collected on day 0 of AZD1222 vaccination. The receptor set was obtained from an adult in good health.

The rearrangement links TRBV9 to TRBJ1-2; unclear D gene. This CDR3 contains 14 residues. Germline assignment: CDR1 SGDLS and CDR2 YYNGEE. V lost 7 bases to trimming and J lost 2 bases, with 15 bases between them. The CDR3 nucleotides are TGTGCCAGCTCCCAAGCGGGTTCGAACTATGGCTACACCTTC. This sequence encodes CASSQAGSNYGYTF.

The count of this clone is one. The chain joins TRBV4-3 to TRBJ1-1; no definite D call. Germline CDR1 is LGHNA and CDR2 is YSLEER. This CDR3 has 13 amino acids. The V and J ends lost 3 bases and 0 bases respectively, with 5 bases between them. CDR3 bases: TGCGCCAGCAGCCAGATACTGAACACTGAAGCTTTCTTT. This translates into CASSQILNTEAFF.

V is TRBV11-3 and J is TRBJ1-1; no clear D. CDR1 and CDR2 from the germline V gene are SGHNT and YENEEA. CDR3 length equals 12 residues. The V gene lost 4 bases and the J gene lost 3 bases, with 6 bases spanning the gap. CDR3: CASSSRDTEAFF. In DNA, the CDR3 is TGTGCCAGCAGCTCTCGGGACACTGAAGCTTTCTTT.

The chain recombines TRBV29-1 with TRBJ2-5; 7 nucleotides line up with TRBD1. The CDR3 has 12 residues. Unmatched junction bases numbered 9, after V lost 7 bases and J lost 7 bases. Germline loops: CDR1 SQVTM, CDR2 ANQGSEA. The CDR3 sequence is CSATGTERTQYF. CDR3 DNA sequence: TGCAGCGCAACCGGGACAGAGAGGACCCAGTACTTC.

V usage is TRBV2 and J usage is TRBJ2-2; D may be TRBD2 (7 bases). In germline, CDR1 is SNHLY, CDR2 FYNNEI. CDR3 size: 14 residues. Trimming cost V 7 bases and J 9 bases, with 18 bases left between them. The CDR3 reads CASNTPSGGRELFF. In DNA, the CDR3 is TGTGCCAGCAACACTCCCTCGGGGGGCCGGGAGCTGTTTTTT.

In DNA form, the CDR3 reads TGCGCCAGCAGCCAAGAGGTCGGGACCAGCACCGGGGAGCTGTTTTTT. Protein sequence: CASSQEVGTSTGELFF. V is TRBV4-3 and J is TRBJ2-2; D is tentatively TRBD1 or TRBD2 (5 bases each). This CDR3 spans 16 amino acids. Trimming took off 0 bases at V and 4 bases at J, with 12 bases between the two ends. Germline V CDR1 and CDR2: LGHNA, YSLEER.

CDR3 DNA sequence: TGCGCCAGCGGAGACATAGGTGTGGACATTCAGTACTTC. Its protein product is CASGDIGVDIQYF. This sequence joins TRBV5-1 and TRBJ2-4, with no clear D. The CDR3 contains 13 residues. Per the germline V gene, CDR1 is SGHRS and CDR2 is YFSETQ. V lost 7 bases to trimming and J lost 8 bases, with 16 bases between them. The full variable domain, in which reference TRBV5-1 and TRBJ2-4 provide the parts outside the CDR3, is KAGVTQTPRYLIKTRGQQVTLSCSPISGHRSVSWYQQTPGQGLQFLFEYFSETQRNKGNFPGRFSGRQFSNSRSEMNVSTLELGDSALYLCASGDIGVDIQYFGAGTRLSVL.

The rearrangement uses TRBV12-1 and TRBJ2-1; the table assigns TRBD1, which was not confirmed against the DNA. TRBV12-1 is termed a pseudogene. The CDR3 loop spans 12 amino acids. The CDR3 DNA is TGTGCCAGCCGACCCCACGGGACAGGGCAGTTCTTC. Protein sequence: CASRPHGTGQFF.

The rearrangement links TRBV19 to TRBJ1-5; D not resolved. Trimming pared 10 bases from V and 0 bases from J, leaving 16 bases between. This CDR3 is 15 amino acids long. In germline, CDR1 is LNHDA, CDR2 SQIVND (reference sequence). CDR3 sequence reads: CATKRGMDSNQPQHF. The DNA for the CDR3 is TGTGCCACCAAGAGAGGGATGGATAGCAATCAGCCCCAGCATTTT.

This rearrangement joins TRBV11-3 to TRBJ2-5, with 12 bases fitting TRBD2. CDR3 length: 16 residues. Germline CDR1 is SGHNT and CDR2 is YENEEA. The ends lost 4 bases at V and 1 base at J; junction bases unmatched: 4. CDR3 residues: CASSSWTSGIQETQYF. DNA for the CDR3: TGTGCCAGCAGCTCCTGGACTAGCGGGATCCAAGAGACCCAGTACTTC.

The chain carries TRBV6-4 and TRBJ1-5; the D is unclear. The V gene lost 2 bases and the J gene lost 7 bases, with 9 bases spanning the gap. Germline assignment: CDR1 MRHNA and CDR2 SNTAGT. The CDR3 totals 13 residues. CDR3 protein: CASSDGFGQPQHF. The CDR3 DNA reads TGTGCCAGCAGTGACGGGTTCGGACAGCCCCAGCATTTT.

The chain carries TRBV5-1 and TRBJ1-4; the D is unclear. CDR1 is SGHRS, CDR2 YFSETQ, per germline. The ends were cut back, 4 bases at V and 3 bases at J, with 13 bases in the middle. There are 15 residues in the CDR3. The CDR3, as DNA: TGCGCCAGCAGCCCAGTAGGGTCGTCTAATGAAAAACTGTTTTTT. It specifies CASSPVGSSNEKLFF.

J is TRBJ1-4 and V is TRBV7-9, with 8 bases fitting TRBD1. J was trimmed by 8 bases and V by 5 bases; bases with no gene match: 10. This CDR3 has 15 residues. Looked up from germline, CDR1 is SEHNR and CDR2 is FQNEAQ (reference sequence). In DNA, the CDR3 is TGTGCCAGCAGCGAAGGACAGGGCGACGGGGAAAAACTGTTTTTT. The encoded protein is CASSEGQGDGEKLFF.

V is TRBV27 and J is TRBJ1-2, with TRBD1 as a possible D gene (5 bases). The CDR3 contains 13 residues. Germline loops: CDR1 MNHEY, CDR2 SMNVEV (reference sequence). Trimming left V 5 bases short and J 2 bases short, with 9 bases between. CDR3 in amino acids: CASSRQSNYGYTF. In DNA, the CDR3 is TGTGCCAGCAGTCGACAGTCAAACTATGGCTACACCTTC.